This T cell receptor beta chain was recorded in a study of human T cells and chemical hapten exposure. Study results and caveats: The formation of large CDR3 similarity clusters by expanded TCRs significantly exceeded that of controls.

Time point given: patch test 3, about 24 weeks after DPC sensitization. Treatment meaning: therapeutic diphenylcyclopropenone sensitization with weekly scalp DPC. MiXCR, applied by TCRdb to the RACE reads, yields one record per CDR3 protein. The sample holds 180,000 or so distinct CDR3 sequences, under 30% seen once. The length of the CDR3 is 13 residues. Germline values: CDR1 SGHTA, CDR2 FQGNSA. Trimming took 4 bases from V and 3 from J, leaving 9 bases between them. This clonotype was seen more than once but under ten times. No antigen is known for it. The starting material was whole blood, obtained in connection with sensitization to the hapten diphenylcyclopropenone (DPC). The chain uses TRBV7-2 and TRBJ2-5; D is possibly TRBD2 (6 bases). The sequence was obtained from a woman between 40 and 50 years old with alopecia areata. Some clones in this sample may be carry-over from other donors' samples. The CDR3: CASSSTREETQYF. As DNA, the CDR3 is TGTGCCAGCAGCTCGACTAGGGAAGAGACCCAGTACTTC.